The 2 T cell receptor beta chains below come from one sample, sequenced in a study of CD8+CD57+ T cells in acquired aplastic anemia. Genomic DNA, the template, was used for profiling of the TCR beta VDJ and CDR3. TCRdb re-called the reads through MiXCR, storing one row per CDR3 protein. The table includes 150,000 to 200,000 distinct CDR3 sequences, 40% to 55% detected once. Whoever was chosen for sequencing had shown CD8+CD57+ cell expansion by flow cytometry. Sequencing used sorted CD4+, CD8+, or CD8+CD57+ T cells (not recorded which) from PBMCs. These receptors originate from a human donor with aplastic anemia.

This chain connects TRBV29-1 to TRBJ1-1, with D tentatively TRBD1 (5 bases). V lost 7 bases to trimming and J lost 0 bases, with 12 bases between them. Germline V gene lookup returns CDR1 SQVTM and CDR2 ANQGSEA. The length of the CDR3 is 13 residues. In nucleotides, the CDR3 is TGCAGCGGGGGGGGTGGTATGAACACTGAAGCTTTCTTT. Protein sequence: CSGGGGMNTEAFF.

This clonotype was found a few times. A read error may be the cause here, since a much bigger clone is one base away. The chain employs TRBV7-2 and TRBJ1-4, with 7 nucleotides matching TRBD1. The V gene's germline CDR1 is SGHTA and CDR2 FQGNSA. This CDR3 comprises 15 residues. CDR3 DNA: TGTGCCAGCAGCCCCTCGACAGGGAAAGTTGAAAAACCGTTTTTT. Translated: CASSPSTGKVEKPFF.